These T cell receptor beta chains were read from a single sample in a study of cytomegalovirus exposure and HLA in healthy donors. Only in-frame clones appear in the TCRdb table, and some are missing; sequencing was by immunoSEQ multiplex PCR. The profile shows 270,000 or so clones, about nine tenths of them singletons. The sample was PBMCs. The receptors were sampled from a girl aged 2 to 10 in good health and CMV-seronegative. Both conserved end residues are part of each CDR3. The D gene is left open where the match is weak. Rows give clone size only sometimes, using once, few, many, or a class for an expanded clone.

D	size	J	V	length	CDR3	DNA
NA	NA	TRBJ2-7	TRBV5-1	16	CASSLASGAMGTEQYF	TGCGCCAGCAGCTTGGCGTCTGGGGCGATGGGTACCGAGCAGTACTTC
NA	NA	TRBJ1-2	TRBV18	14	CASSPPGLEGGYTF	TGTGCCAGCTCACCACCAGGCCTCGAGGGAGGCTACACCTTC
NA	NA	TRBJ2-1	TRBV5-1	13	CASSFEGRNEQFF	TGCGCCAGCAGCTTCGAGGGCAGGAATGAGCAGTTCTTC
NA	NA	TRBJ2-7	TRBV11-2	14	CASSLPGLPYEQYF	TGTGCCAGCAGCTTACCCGGACTACCCTACGAGCAGTACTTC
TRBD2	NA	TRBJ2-5	TRBV7-2	15	CASSHGGKGQETQYF	TGTGCCAGCAGCCACGGGGGGAAGGGCCAAGAGACCCAGTACTTC
NA	NA	TRBJ1-5	TRBV1	22	CTSSQIRGHQIFGDYSNQPQHF	TGCACCAGCAGCCAAATCCGGGGACACCAAATTTTTGGGGATTATAGCAATCAGCCCCAGCATTTT
NA	NA	TRBJ2-2	TRBV13	13	CASSFFSTGELFF	TGTGCCAGCAGCTTTTTCAGCACCGGGGAGCTGTTTTTT
TRBD1	once	TRBJ1-2	TRBV6-5	14	CASSAPQGAYGYTF	TGTGCCAGCAGTGCCCCACAGGGGGCTTATGGCTACACCTTC
TRBD1	NA	TRBJ2-5	TRBV5-1	14	CASSEQGAYETQYF	TGCGCCAGCAGCGAGCAGGGGGCATATGAGACCCAGTACTTC
NA	NA	TRBJ2-2	TRBV28	13	CASSFRGSGELFF	TGTGCCAGCAGTTTCCGAGGAAGCGGGGAGCTGTTTTTT